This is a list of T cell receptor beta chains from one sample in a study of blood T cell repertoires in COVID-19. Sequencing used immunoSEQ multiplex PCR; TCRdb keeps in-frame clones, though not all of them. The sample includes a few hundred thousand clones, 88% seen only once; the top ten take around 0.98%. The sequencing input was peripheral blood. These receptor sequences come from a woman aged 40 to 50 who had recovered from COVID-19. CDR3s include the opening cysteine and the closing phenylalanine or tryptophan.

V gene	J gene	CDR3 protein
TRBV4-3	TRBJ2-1	CASSQVRGSYNEQFF
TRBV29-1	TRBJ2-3	CSVAQLAGGLGDTQYF
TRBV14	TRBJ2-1	CASSRGRSYSSYNEQFF
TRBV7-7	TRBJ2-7	CASSPSRDRLYEQYF
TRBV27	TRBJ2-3	CASSFGALGGGDTQYF
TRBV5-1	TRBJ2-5	CASSPEAGVGETQYF
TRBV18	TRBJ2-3	CASSPRSGRATDTQYF
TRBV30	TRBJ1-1	CAWSNRGTAFF
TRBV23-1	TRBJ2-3	CASSRPGLAGAPGADTQYF
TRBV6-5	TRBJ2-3	CASSWGLAASTDTQYF
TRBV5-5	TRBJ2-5	CASSPGTSIVETQYF
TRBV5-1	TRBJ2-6	CASSLQGDGANVLTF
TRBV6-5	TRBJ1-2	CASTIDRPNYGYTF
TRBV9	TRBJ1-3	CASSRKGDRSGNTIYF
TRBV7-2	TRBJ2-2	CASSWRGLAGNTGELFF
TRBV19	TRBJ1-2	CASNQWGQGNYGYTF
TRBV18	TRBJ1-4	CASSPTGLPNEKLFF
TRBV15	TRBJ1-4	CATSTRQGGKLFF
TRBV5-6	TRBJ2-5	CASSLGQGGQYF
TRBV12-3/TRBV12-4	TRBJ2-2	CASSTDRLGGLFF
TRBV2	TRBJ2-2	CASSALAAGNTGELFF
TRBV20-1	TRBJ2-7	CSASRLASSYEQYF
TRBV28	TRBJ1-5	CASSPGGDHQPQHF
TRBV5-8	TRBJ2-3	CASSWGGLAGGGADTQYF
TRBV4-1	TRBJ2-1	CASSRVGTSGHREQFF
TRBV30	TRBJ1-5	CAWSTHTQGPQHF
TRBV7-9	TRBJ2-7	CASSFSIYEQYF
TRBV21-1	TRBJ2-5	CASSTRDRSQETQYF
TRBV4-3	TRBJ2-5	CASSQRVGAGETQYF
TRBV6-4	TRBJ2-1	CASSAGLAGSNEQFF
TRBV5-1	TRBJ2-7	CASRPTGGPYEQYF
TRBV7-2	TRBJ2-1	CASSGTGAYNEQFF
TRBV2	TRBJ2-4	CASSAGGSRNIQYF
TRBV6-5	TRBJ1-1	CASSYGPATEAFF
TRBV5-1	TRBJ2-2	CASTETGGYGELFF
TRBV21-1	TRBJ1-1	CASSPQDRGHAEAFF
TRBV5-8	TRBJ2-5	CASSPQETQYF
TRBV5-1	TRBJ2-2	CASSPGLADTGELFF
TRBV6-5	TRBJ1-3	CASSTEKISGNTIYF
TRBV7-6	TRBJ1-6	CASSLQRPYNSPLHF
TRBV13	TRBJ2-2	CATAGGSGGTGELFF
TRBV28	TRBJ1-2	CASSLGTAYGYTF
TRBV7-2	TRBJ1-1	CASSLERNTEAFF
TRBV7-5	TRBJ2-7	CARSSRGKNSYEQYF
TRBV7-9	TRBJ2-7	CASSFQGAAYEQYF
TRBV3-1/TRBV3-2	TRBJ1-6	CASSRGAGSPLHF
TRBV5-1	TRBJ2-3	CASSLGADTDTQYF
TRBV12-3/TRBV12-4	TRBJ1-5	CASTGHSNQPQHF
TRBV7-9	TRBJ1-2	CASTRRGDRSYGYTF
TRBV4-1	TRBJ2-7	CASSQDLAVSYEQYF
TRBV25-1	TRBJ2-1	CASSEGGRPRAYNEQFF
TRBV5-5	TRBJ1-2	CASSLGARGDYGYTF